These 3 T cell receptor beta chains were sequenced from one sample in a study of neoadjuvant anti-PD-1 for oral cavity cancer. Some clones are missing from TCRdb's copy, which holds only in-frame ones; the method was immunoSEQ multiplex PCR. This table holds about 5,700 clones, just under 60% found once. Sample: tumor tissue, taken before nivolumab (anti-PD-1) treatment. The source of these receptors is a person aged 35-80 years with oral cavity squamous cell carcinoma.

The CDR3 spells CASSLGVTNEKLFF. The CDR3 DNA is TGTGCCAGCAGCTTAGGGGTAACTAATGAAAAACTGTTTTTT. This chain joins TRBV5-5 and TRBJ1-4; possibly TRBD1 for D (5 bases). The CDR3 spans 14 residues. The V end was cut by 2 bases, the J end by 1 base, with 6 bases between. The V gene's germline CDR1 is SGHKS and CDR2 YYEKEE (reference sequence).

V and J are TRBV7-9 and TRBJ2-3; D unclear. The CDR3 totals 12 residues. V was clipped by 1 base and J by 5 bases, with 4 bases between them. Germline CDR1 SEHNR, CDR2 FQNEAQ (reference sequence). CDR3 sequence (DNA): TGTGCCAGCAGCTTAGTCATAGATACGCAGTATTTT. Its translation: CASSLVIDTQYF.

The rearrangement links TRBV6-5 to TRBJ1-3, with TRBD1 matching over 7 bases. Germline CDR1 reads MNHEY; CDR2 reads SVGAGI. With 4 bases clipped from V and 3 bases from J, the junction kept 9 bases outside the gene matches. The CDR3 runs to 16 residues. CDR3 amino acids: CASSSNPTGFGNTIYF. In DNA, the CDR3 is TGTGCCAGCAGTTCCAATCCGACAGGGTTTGGAAACACCATATATTTT.